The sequence of this T cell receptor (beta chain) was determined in a study of T cells after yellow fever vaccination. Universal primer sites and UMIs were introduced during 5'RACE template-switching synthesis of TCR cDNA. TCRdb re-derived calls from the 5' RACE reads in MiXCR, one entry per CDR3 protein. The sample includes about 550,000 distinct CDR3 sequences, 15% to 20% of them seen just once. CDR1 is SGHVS and CDR2 is FQNEAQ in the germline V gene. This CDR3 is 13 amino acids long. Trimming removed 5 bases at V and 6 bases at J, with 14 bases between. There are a few counts of this clonotype. Sequencing used PBMCs, obtained 15 days after the yellow fever booster vaccination. The J gene is TRBJ2-7, the V gene TRBV7-8, with D uncertain. This sequence originates from a man aged 25 to 45 who received the YFV17D yellow fever vaccine. CDR3 protein: CASSPDRVAEQYF. CDR3 bases: TGTGCCAGCAGCCCAGACCGTGTAGCCGAGCAGTACTTC.